Described below is a single T cell receptor beta chain sequence and its context. Its antigen remains unidentified. PCR amplification relied on 60 Vbeta primers (plus 13 Jbeta primers). The repertoire was sequenced with immunoSEQ multiplex PCR; TCRdb's copy has only in-frame clones and lacks some. The repertoire holds about 190,000 clones, with roughly 80% as singletons. With 3 bases removed from V and 4 bases from J, the gap between germline ends came to 15 bases. This CDR3 has 14 amino acids. The germline V gene encodes CDR1 SQVTM and CDR2 ANQGSEA. These data belong to a study of cytomegalovirus exposure and HLA in healthy donors. Overall study findings and caveats: In an earlier analysis, productive rearrangement rates for most beta V segments clustered near 87% or 30%. Later analysis indicated greater clonal expansion among HLA-associated TCR beta chains than among equally common other chains.

Source material: PBMCs. The J gene is TRBJ1-2, the V gene TRBV29-1; tentatively, D is TRBD1 (5 bases). The source is a woman aged 18-29 years in good health and CMV-seronegative. The CDR3 loop reads CSVEVQGLGYGYTF. The CDR3, as DNA: TGCAGCGTTGAGGTTCAGGGCCTAGGCTATGGCTACACCTTC.